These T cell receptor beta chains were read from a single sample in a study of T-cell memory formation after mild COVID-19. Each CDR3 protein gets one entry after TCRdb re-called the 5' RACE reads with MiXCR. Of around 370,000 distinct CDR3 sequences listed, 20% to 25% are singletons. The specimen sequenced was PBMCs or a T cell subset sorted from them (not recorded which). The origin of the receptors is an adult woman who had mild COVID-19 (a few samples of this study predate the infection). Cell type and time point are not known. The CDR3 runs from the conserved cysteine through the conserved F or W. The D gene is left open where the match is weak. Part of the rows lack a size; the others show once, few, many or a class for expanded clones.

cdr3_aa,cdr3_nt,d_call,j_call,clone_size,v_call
CAWSWGTSSGANVLTF,TGTGCCTGGAGTTGGGGGACAAGCTCTGGGGCCAACGTCCTGACTTTC,-,TRBJ2-6,few,TRBV30
CASSERWGDEQYF,TGTGCCAGCAGTGAAAGATGGGGGGACGAGCAGTACTTC,-,TRBJ2-7,few,TRBV6-4
CASSLTTGREQFF,TGTGCCAGCAGTTTGACGACAGGAAGGGAGCAGTTCTTC,-,TRBJ2-1,-,TRBV7-9
CASSLGQARGELFF,TGTGCCAGCAGTTTGGGACAGGCCCGGGGGGAGCTGTTTTTT,TRBD1,TRBJ2-2,-,TRBV12-3/TRBV12-4
CASSSSGGDYEQYF,TGCGCCAGCAGCTCTAGCGGGGGAGACTACGAGCAGTACTTC,TRBD2,TRBJ2-7,few,TRBV5-1
CASSPRTGRNNSPLHF,TGCGCCAGCAGCCCCCGGACAGGGCGGAATAATTCACCCCTCCACTTT,TRBD1,TRBJ1-6,-,TRBV4-3
CASSYTYEQYF,TGTGCCAGCAGCTACACCTACGAGCAGTACTTC,-,TRBJ2-7,many,TRBV11-3
CASSLTGGVGETQYF,TGTGCCAGCAGCTTAACCGGGGGTGTGGGAGAGACCCAGTACTTC,-,TRBJ2-5,-,TRBV7-9
CSARDPASGDHKETQYF,TGCAGTGCTAGAGATCCGGCTAGCGGGGACCATAAGGAGACCCAGTACTTC,TRBD2,TRBJ2-5,few,TRBV20-1
CASSRRSGRDTGELFF,TGTGCCAGCTCACGGCGGAGCGGGAGAGATACCGGGGAGCTGTTTTTT,TRBD2,TRBJ2-2,-,TRBV18
CASSSPLRGRQETQYF,TGTGCCAGCAGCTCCCCGTTGAGGGGGAGGCAAGAGACCCAGTACTTC,-,TRBJ2-5,few,TRBV6-5
CASSLVQRGKNIQYF,TGTGCCAGCAGCTTAGTGCAGCGGGGAAAAAACATTCAGTACTTC,TRBD2,TRBJ2-4,few,TRBV7-9
CASSSRGGGQFF,TGTGCCAGCAGTTCACGGGGGGGTGGGCAGTTCTTC,TRBD2,TRBJ2-1,-,TRBV12-3/TRBV12-4
CASSQGGRGPYEQYF,TGCGCCAGCAGCCAAGGAGGGAGGGGTCCCTACGAGCAGTACTTC,TRBD2,TRBJ2-7,few,TRBV4-3
CSIKDRASGQYF,TGCAGTATCAAGGACAGGGCAAGCGGGCAGTACTTC,TRBD1,TRBJ2-7,-,TRBV20-1
CASSQSKAGTSQDTQYF,TGTGCCAGCAGCCAAAGTAAGGCCGGCACTTCCCAAGATACGCAGTATTTT,-,TRBJ2-3,-,TRBV4-2
CASSSLAGGPGELFF,TGCGCCAGCAGCTCACTAGCGGGAGGCCCCGGGGAGCTGTTTTTT,TRBD2,TRBJ2-2,few,TRBV5-1
CASSTAAGARTDTQYF,TGCGCCAGCAGCACCGCCGCAGGGGCGCGGACAGATACGCAGTATTTT,-,TRBJ2-3,-,TRBV5-1
CASSLDRYVYGYTF,TGTGCCAGCAGCTTGGATCGGTACGTCTATGGCTACACCTTC,-,TRBJ1-2,few,TRBV5-8
CASGIQTRQQTITDTQYF,TGCGCCAGCGGAATCCAGACGCGGCAGCAGACTATCACAGATACGCAGTATTTT,-,TRBJ2-3,-,TRBV10-2
CASSFSLAGTGETQYF,TGTGCCAGCAGCTTCTCACTAGCGGGGACGGGAGAGACCCAGTACTTC,TRBD2,TRBJ2-5,-,TRBV7-8
CASSSGRAGLYEQYF,TGTGCCAGCAGTTCGGGTCGGGCGGGACTCTACGAGCAGTACTTC,-,TRBJ2-7,-,TRBV6-2/TRBV6-3
CASREEVLGTEQYF,TGTGCCAGCAGGGAAGAGGTTTTGGGGACCGAGCAGTACTTC,-,TRBJ2-7,-,TRBV6-2/TRBV6-3
CASSTRGSMNTEAFF,TGTGCCAGCAGCACCCGGGGCTCCATGAACACTGAAGCTTTCTTT,-,TRBJ1-1,-,TRBV5-5
CATYVGLAGVISTDTQYF,TGTGCCACCTATGTTGGACTAGCGGGAGTCATAAGCACAGATACGCAGTATTTT,-,TRBJ2-3,-,TRBV3-2
CASSLVVSWVTDTQYF,TGTGCCAGCAGCTTAGTAGTGTCCTGGGTGACAGATACGCAGTATTTT,-,TRBJ2-3,-,TRBV7-2
CSVEGGPPYNEQFF,TGCAGCGTTGAGGGGGGACCCCCCTACAATGAGCAGTTCTTC,-,TRBJ2-1,few,TRBV29-1
CASSLSGFGETQYF,TGCGCCAGCAGCTTGTCTGGCTTTGGGGAGACCCAGTACTTC,-,TRBJ2-5,-,TRBV5-1
CASSYSPRVEQYF,TGTGCCAGCAGTTATTCCCCGAGGGTCGAGCAGTACTTC,-,TRBJ2-7,-,TRBV6-6
CASSVGSNQTQHF,TGTGCCAGCAGCGTAGGTAGCAATCAGACCCAGCATTTT,-,TRBJ1-5,-,TRBV9
CASSYRENYEQYF,TGCGCCAGCAGCTACAGGGAAAACTACGAGCAGTACTTC,-,TRBJ2-7,few,TRBV5-1
CASSRLARETQYF,TGTGCCAGCAGCCGACTAGCCCGCGAGACCCAGTACTTC,TRBD2,TRBJ2-5,-,TRBV7-3
CASSLGFKETQYF,TGTGCCAGCAGCTTAGGTTTCAAGGAGACCCAGTACTTC,-,TRBJ2-5,-,TRBV7-3
CATSRDLTEVLHF,TGTGCCACCAGCAGAGATTTAACAGAAGTCCTCCACTTT,-,TRBJ1-6,-,TRBV15
CASPFGYGVQETQYF,TGTGCCAGCCCCTTTGGGTACGGGGTACAAGAGACCCAGTACTTC,-,TRBJ2-5,-,TRBV5-5
CASRQSWEYEQYF,TGTGCCAGCAGGCAGAGCTGGGAGTACGAGCAGTACTTC,-,TRBJ2-7,few,TRBV28
CASSLWGAINTGELFF,TGTGCCAGCAGTCTATGGGGGGCGATCAACACCGGGGAGCTGTTTTTT,-,TRBJ2-2,-,TRBV6-1
CASSLYQETQYF,TGTGCCAGCAGCTTGTACCAAGAGACCCAGTACTTC,-,TRBJ2-5,many,TRBV7-3
CSVTDTPGGASTNGYTF,TGCAGCGTTACCGACACCCCGGGGGGGGCCTCGACGAATGGCTACACCTTC,-,TRBJ1-2,-,TRBV29-1
CASSLVAGETFF,TGCGCCAGCAGCTTGGTGGCAGGGGAGACTTTCTTT,-,TRBJ1-1,-,TRBV5-1
CASSPTSTTGELFF,TGTGCCAGCAGCCCGACGAGTACGACCGGGGAGCTGTTTTTT,-,TRBJ2-2,-,TRBV7-9
CASRLNNYNYEQYF,TGTGCCAGCCGACTGAACAATTATAACTACGAGCAGTACTTC,-,TRBJ2-7,once,TRBV6-2/TRBV6-3
CASSEGLAGRTYNEQFF,TGTGCCAGCAGTGAAGGGTTGGCAGGTAGGACCTACAATGAGCAGTTCTTC,-,TRBJ2-1,few,TRBV6-1